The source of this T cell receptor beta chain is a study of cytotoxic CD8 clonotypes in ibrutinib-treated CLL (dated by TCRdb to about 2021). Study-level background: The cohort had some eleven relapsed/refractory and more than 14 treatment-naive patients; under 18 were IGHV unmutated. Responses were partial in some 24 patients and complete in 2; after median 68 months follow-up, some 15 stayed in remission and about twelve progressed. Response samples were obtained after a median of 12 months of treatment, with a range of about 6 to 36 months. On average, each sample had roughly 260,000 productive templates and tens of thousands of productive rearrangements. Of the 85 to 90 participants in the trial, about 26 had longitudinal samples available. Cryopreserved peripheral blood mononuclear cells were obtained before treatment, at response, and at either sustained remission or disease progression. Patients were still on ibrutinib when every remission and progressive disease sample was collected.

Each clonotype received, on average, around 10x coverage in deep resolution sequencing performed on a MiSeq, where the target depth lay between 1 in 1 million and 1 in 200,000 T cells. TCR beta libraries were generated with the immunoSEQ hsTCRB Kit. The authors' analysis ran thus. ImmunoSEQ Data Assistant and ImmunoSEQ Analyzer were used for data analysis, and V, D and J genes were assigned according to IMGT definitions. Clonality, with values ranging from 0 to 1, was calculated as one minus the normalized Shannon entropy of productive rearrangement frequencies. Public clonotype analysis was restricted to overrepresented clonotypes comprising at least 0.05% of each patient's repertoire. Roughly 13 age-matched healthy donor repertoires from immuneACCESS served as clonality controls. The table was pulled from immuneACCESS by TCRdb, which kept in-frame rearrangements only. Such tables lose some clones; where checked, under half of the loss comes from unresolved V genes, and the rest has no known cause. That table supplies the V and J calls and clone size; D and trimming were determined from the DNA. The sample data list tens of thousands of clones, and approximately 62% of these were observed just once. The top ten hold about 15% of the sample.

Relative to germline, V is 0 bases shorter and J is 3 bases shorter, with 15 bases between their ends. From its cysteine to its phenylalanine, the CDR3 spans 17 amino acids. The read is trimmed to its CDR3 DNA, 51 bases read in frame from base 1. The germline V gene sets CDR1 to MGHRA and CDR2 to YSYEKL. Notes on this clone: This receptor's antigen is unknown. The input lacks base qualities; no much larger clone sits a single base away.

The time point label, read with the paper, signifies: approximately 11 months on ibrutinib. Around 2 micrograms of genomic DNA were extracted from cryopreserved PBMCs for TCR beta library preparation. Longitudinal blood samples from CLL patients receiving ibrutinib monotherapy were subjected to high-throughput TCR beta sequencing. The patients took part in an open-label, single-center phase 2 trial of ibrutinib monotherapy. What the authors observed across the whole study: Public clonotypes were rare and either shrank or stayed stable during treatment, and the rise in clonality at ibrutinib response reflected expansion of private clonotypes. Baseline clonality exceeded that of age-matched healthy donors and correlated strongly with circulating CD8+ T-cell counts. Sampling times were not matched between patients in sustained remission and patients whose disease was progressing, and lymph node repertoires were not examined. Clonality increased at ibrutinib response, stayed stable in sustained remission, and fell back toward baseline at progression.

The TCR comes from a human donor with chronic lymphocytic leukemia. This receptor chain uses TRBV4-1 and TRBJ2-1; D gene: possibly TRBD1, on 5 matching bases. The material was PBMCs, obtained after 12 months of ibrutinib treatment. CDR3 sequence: CASSQDQVREYYNEQFF. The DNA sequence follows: TGCGCCAGCAGCCAAGATCAAGTCAGGGAATACTACAATGAGCAGTTCTTC.